Here is one T cell receptor beta chain with its context. Its antigen is not identified. The read finishes 3 residues shy of the CDR3 end, and the germline J gene is used to complete it. The source of the sample is a study of T cell clonality in common variable immunodeficiency. The study, taken as a whole, reports: CVID subjects had higher TCRbeta clonality than healthy controls, most marked in about a third. Reportedly, TCR beta sequences from common variable immunodeficiency showed fewer deletions and N-nucleotide insertions.

Measured with immunoSEQ multiplex PCR; TCRdb has only the in-frame clones, and not every one. This sample includes about 35,000 clones with no singletons; its ten biggest clones take up about 26%. Reduced serum IgG, IgA and/or IgM plus specific antibody deficiency defined CVID. Blood samples were heparinized, about 5 to 9 ml per donor. Deletions cut 2 bases from V and 0 bases from J, with 6 bases between. The germline V gene encodes CDR1 SGHAT and CDR2 FQNNGV. The CDR3 spans 14 residues. Sequencing input: peripheral blood mononuclear cells. This chain connects TRBV11-2 to TRBJ2-3; D gene uncertain. This receptor was taken from a human donor with common variable immunodeficiency. CDR3 bases read: TGTGCCAGCAGCTTAATGTCTAGCACAGATACG. Translating it yields CASSLMSSTDT. The complete CDR3 sequence is CASSLMSSTDTQYF. The entire variable domain, with the rest obtained from reference TRBV11-2 and TRBJ2-3, is as follows: EAGVAQSPRYKIIEKRQSVAFWCNPISGHATLYWYQQILGQGPKLLIQFQNNGVVDDSQLPKDRFSAERLKGVDSTLKIQPAKLEDSAVYLCASSLMSSTDTQYFGPGTRLTVL.